One and the same sample provided the 17 T cell receptor beta chains below, sequenced in a study of T cell repertoires in cytomegalovirus infection. Each CDR3 protein gets one entry after TCRdb re-called the reads with MiXCR. The data show about 400,000 distinct CDR3 sequences, with less than 20% seen just once and 7.5% to 9.5% held by the top ten. The sequencing sample was made of PBMCs. These receptors originate from a human donor in good health (CMV status not recorded). Some clones in this sample may be carry-over from other donors' samples.

The chain uses TRBV20-1 and TRBJ2-3; 9 bases are a match to TRBD2. The germline V gene encodes CDR1 DFQATT and CDR2 SNEGSKA (reference sequence). V lost 2 bases to trimming and J lost 10 bases; unmatched junction nucleotides: 7. The CDR3 length is 13 residues. This chain's CDR3 is CSARTPLAGAQYF. Here the CDR3 DNA reads TGCAGTGCTAGAACCCCACTAGCGGGCGCGCAGTATTTT.

A few counts support this clonotype. The rearrangement joins TRBV11-2 to TRBJ2-5; D may be TRBD2 (6 bases). Trimming cost V 5 bases and J 3 bases, with 13 bases left between them. Germline V gene data show CDR1 as SGHAT and CDR2 as FQNNGV. The CDR3 has 14 amino acids. The CDR3 reads CASSPPKREETQYF. The CDR3 nucleotides read TGTGCCAGCAGCCCCCCTAAGCGGGAAGAGACCCAGTACTTC.

The rearrangement links TRBV20-1 to TRBJ2-1, with D tentatively TRBD2 (5 bases). V was clipped by 8 bases and J by 8 bases, with 25 bases between them. The CDR3 has 15 amino acids. Per germline, CDR1 DFQATT and CDR2 SNEGSKA (reference sequence). The CDR3 loop reads CSLLVWGMRADEQFF. The CDR3 coding sequence is TGCAGTCTTTTAGTGTGGGGTATGCGGGCGGATGAGCAGTTCTTC.

This clonotype was found many times. The chain carries TRBV7-6 and TRBJ2-5; maybe TRBD1 (6 bases). V lost 5 bases, J lost 2 bases, and 15 bases lay in between. Germline values: CDR1 SGHVS, CDR2 FNYEAQ. The CDR3 sequence is 15 residues long. The CDR3 is CASSSHRANQETQYF. The CDR3 DNA reads as TGTGCCAGCAGCAGCCACAGGGCTAATCAAGAGACCCAGTACTTC.

This clonotype came up many times. The chain links TRBV12-3 or TRBV12-4 to TRBJ1-6; a weak D match, TRBD1 (5 bases). The V gene lost 5 bases and the J gene lost 8 bases, with 13 bases spanning the gap. The CDR3 spans 14 residues. CDR3 sequence reads: CASSRTPADSPLHF. Here the CDR3 DNA reads TGTGCCAGCAGTAGGACACCGGCGGATTCACCCCTCCACTTT.

The V call is TRBV11-2, the J call TRBJ2-1; 7 bases line up with TRBD2. The germline gives CDR1 SGHAT, CDR2 FQNNGV. The CDR3 spans 14 residues. The junction had 11 bases not matched to a gene; V was cut back by 5 bases and J by 10 bases. In DNA, the CDR3 is TGTGCCAGCAGCAAAAGCCGGGACTACGGGGAGCAGTTCTTC. It encodes CASSKSRDYGEQFF.

This clonotype was recorded a few times. The chain uses TRBV29-1 and TRBJ2-5, with D possibly matching TRBD1 (5 bases). CDR1 is SQVTM and CDR2 is ANQGSEA in the germline V gene. The CDR3 runs to 15 residues. V shed 1 base and J shed 5 bases, with 17 bases lying between them. This CDR3 reads CSVEALSGQDETQYF. Written as DNA, the CDR3 is TGCAGCGTTGAAGCGCTTTCAGGGCAGGACGAGACCCAGTACTTC.

There are a few counts of this clonotype. The chain uses TRBV3-1 and TRBJ2-1; D gene uncertain. CDR1 is LGHDT, CDR2 YNNKEL, per germline (reference sequence). V was pared by 0 bases and J by 5 bases, with 11 bases between. The CDR3 totals 15 residues. The CDR3 nucleotides are TGTGCCAGCAGCCAAGATCCCCGGGCGGACAATGAGCAGTTCTTC. Translating gives CASSQDPRADNEQFF.

The sample holds a few counts of this clonotype. For the CDR3, the DNA is TGTGCCAGCAGCGAGGGACAAGGAAACACCATATATTTT. The encoded protein is CASSEGQGNTIYF. The chain carries TRBV7-9 and TRBJ1-3; tentatively, D is TRBD1 (6 bases). CDR3 length: 13 amino acids. V lost 5 bases and J lost 4, with 9 bases in between. Germline CDR1 and CDR2: SEHNR and FQNEAQ (reference sequence).

This chain uses TRBV12-3 or TRBV12-4 with TRBJ2-7; maybe TRBD2 (5 bases). The CDR3 length is 14 residues. V lost 5 bases, J lost 7 bases, and 18 bases lay in between. The CDR3 sequence is CASSARDGMVEQYF. DNA for the CDR3: TGTGCCAGCAGTGCCCGGGATGGAATGGTGGAGCAGTACTTC.

This clonotype was observed many times. This sequence joins TRBV11-2 and TRBJ2-1; 7 nucleotides agree with TRBD1. Germline lookup yields CDR1 SGHAT and CDR2 FQNNGV. The V segment lost 2 bases and the J segment 7 bases; nucleotides outside the gene matches: 8. The CDR3 extends over 15 amino acids. The CDR3 coding sequence is TGTGCCAGCAGCTTAATACAGGGGAGTCCAAATGAGCAGTTCTTC. As protein: CASSLIQGSPNEQFF.

The chain combines TRBV28 with TRBJ1-4, with D uncertain. There are 12 residues in the CDR3. V was trimmed by 3 bases and J by 8 bases, leaving 7 bases between them. The V gene's germline CDR1 is MDHEN and CDR2 SYDVKM. CDR3 DNA sequence: TGTGCCAGCAGTTTCGAAGACGAAAAACTGTTTTTT. Amino acids: CASSFEDEKLFF.

This clonotype was recorded many times. This sequence joins TRBV7-2 and TRBJ2-7; TRBD2 agrees at 11 bases. Germline assignment: CDR1 SGHTA and CDR2 FQGNSA. With 6 bases clipped from V and 3 bases from J, the junction kept 7 bases outside the gene matches. The CDR3 contains 15 residues. This CDR3 is CASRRGTSGSYEQYF. CDR3 sequence (DNA): TGTGCCAGCAGACGTGGGACTAGCGGAAGCTACGAGCAGTACTTC. Full variable domain (outside the CDR3, taken from reference TRBV7-2 and TRBJ2-7): GAGVSQSPSNKVTEKGKDVELRCDPISGHTALYWYRQSLGQGLEFLIYFQGNSAPDKSGLPSDRFSAERTGGSVSTLTIQRTQQEDSAVYLCASRRGTSGSYEQYFGPGTRLTVT.

With regard to this clonotype: Given a much more abundant clone one base away, this may be a read error. The rearrangement links TRBV28 to TRBJ1-5, with D perhaps matching TRBD1 or TRBD2 (5 bases each). The better agreement between TRBJ2-3 and the DNA end casts doubt on the J call. CDR3 size: 13 residues. Per the germline V gene, CDR1 is MDHEN and CDR2 is SYDVKM. The CDR3 region has the DNA TGTGCCAGCAGTCCGGGGCCCTTTCAGCCCCAGTATTTT. As protein: CASSPGPFQPQYF.

The chain employs TRBV29-1 and TRBJ2-7, with D possibly called TRBD1 or TRBD2 (5 bases each). V was shortened by 6 bases and J by 5 bases, with 14 bases between the two germline ends. The CDR3 totals 12 residues. The germline V gene has CDR1 SQVTM and CDR2 ANQGSEA. CDR3: CSVISGRHEQYF. CDR3 bases: TGCAGCGTAATTTCGGGGCGCCACGAGCAGTACTTC.

This clonotype showed up just a few times. The rearrangement links TRBV5-1 to TRBJ2-6; no clear D. Germline assignment: CDR1 SGHRS and CDR2 YFSETQ. Between the trimmed V and J ends, which lost 4 bases and 4 bases, there was a span of 9 bases. This CDR3 is built from 14 residues. For the CDR3, the DNA is TGCGCCAGCAGCCAACCGCCAGGGGCCAACGTCCTGACTTTC. As protein: CASSQPPGANVLTF.

Only a few counts were recorded for this clonotype. With a much larger clone just one base away, this may be a read error. This sequence joins TRBV7-9 and TRBJ1-1, with TRBD1 as a possible D gene (5 bases). The CDR3 spans 14 residues. Trimming cost V 5 bases and J 0 bases, with 10 bases left between them. Germline CDR1 is SEHNR and CDR2 is FQNEAQ (reference sequence). The CDR3 DNA follows: TGTGCCAGCAGCCCGACAGCTATGAACACTGAAGCTTTCTTT. It encodes CASSPTAMNTEAFF.